This T cell receptor (beta chain) was sequenced during a study of T cell responses to AZD1222 COVID-19 vaccine. Only in-frame clones appear in the TCRdb table, and some are missing; sequencing was by immunoSEQ multiplex PCR. The repertoire holds 150,000 or so clones, with 70% to 90% as singletons. To note about this clone: Its target is not known.

Whole-study findings and limits: Reports indicate that nearly half of spike-specific TCRs are directed at unmutated variant regions. No day 14 peak samples; only post-peak repertoires were characterized. Elevations in Spike-specific TCR breadth and depth followed administration of two AZD1222 doses.

The TCR originated in an adult in good health. The sequencing here drew on peripheral blood, taken on day 0 of AZD1222 vaccination.

The CDR3 sequence is CASSFERGNTIYF. CDR3 sequence (DNA): TGTGCCAGCAGCTTCGAACGGGGAAACACCATATATTTT. This chain links TRBV5-6 with TRBJ1-3; no clear D. Germline CDR1 and CDR2: SGHDT and YYEEEE. The length of the CDR3 is 13 residues. V lost 2 bases and J lost 4, with 7 bases in between.